The rows below give T cell receptor beta chains drawn from one sample of a study of spatial heterogeneity in lung cancer. TCRdb redid the calling of the 5' RACE reads with MiXCR, one entry per CDR3 protein. The data show about 120,000 distinct CDR3 sequences, with approximately 12% seen just once and roughly 17% held by the top ten. The source was PBMCs, collected at follow-up. These receptor sequences come from a male donor with early-stage non-small cell lung cancer. Each CDR3 is given with its conserved first and last residue. Fields, in order: J gene, D gene, V gene, clone size, CDR3 protein, CDR3 DNA. The D gene is left open where the match is weak. Only part of the rows carry a size: once, few, many, or a class if the clone is expanded.

J gene: TRBJ2-4
D gene: -
V gene: TRBV7-2
clone size: few
CDR3 protein: CASSAPEGGNIQYF
CDR3 DNA: TGTGCCAGCAGCGCCCCAGAGGGGGGAAACATTCAGTACTTC

J gene: TRBJ1-6
D gene: -
V gene: TRBV7-2
clone size: many
CDR3 protein: CASSPRGVGSPLHF
CDR3 DNA: TGTGCCAGCAGCCCTAGGGGGGTTGGATCACCCCTCCACTTT

J gene: TRBJ1-3
D gene: -
V gene: TRBV15
clone size: many
CDR3 protein: CATSRDRVLSRQAISGNTIYF
CDR3 DNA: TGTGCCACCAGCAGAGATCGGGTACTTTCCCGCCAGGCGATCTCTGGAAACACCATATATTTT

J gene: TRBJ1-2
D gene: -
V gene: TRBV20-1
clone size: -
CDR3 protein: CSVPSRGFGYTF
CDR3 DNA: TGCAGTGTTCCGTCCAGGGGTTTTGGCTACACCTTC

J gene: TRBJ2-1
D gene: -
V gene: TRBV4-3
clone size: few
CDR3 protein: CASSQRPDWNNEQFF
CDR3 DNA: TGCGCCAGCAGCCAACGCCCCGACTGGAACAATGAGCAGTTCTTC

J gene: TRBJ2-2
D gene: -
V gene: TRBV27
clone size: few
CDR3 protein: CASGLFRAGELFF
CDR3 DNA: TGTGCCAGCGGTTTATTTAGGGCCGGGGAGCTGTTTTTT

J gene: TRBJ1-5
D gene: TRBD1
V gene: TRBV11-2
clone size: few
CDR3 protein: CASSLDRFNQPQHF
CDR3 DNA: TGTGCCAGCAGCTTGGACAGGTTCAATCAGCCCCAGCATTTT

J gene: TRBJ1-5
D gene: -
V gene: TRBV5-5
clone size: many
CDR3 protein: CASSYGNSNQPQHF
CDR3 DNA: TGTGCCAGCAGCTATGGTAACAGCAATCAGCCCCAGCATTTT

J gene: TRBJ2-1
D gene: TRBD1
V gene: TRBV4-3
clone size: few
CDR3 protein: CASSLQTGTANNEQFF
CDR3 DNA: TGCGCCAGCAGCCTGCAAACCGGGACAGCAAACAATGAGCAGTTCTTC

J gene: TRBJ2-1
D gene: -
V gene: TRBV29-1
clone size: few
CDR3 protein: CSVEGRGTPGEQFF
CDR3 DNA: TGCAGCGTTGAGGGGCGAGGTACCCCCGGTGAGCAGTTCTTC

J gene: TRBJ1-3
D gene: -
V gene: TRBV4-2
clone size: -
CDR3 protein: CASSQDRRRGNRPFGNTIYF
CDR3 DNA: TGTGCCAGCAGCCAAGATAGGCGGAGGGGAAACCGACCTTTTGGAAACACCATATATTTT

J gene: TRBJ1-2
D gene: -
V gene: TRBV20-1
clone size: many
CDR3 protein: CSARETLAYGYTF
CDR3 DNA: TGCAGTGCTAGAGAGACATTGGCCTATGGCTACACCTTC

J gene: TRBJ2-7
D gene: TRBD1
V gene: TRBV3-1
clone size: -
CDR3 protein: CASSPGQGRPYEQYF
CDR3 DNA: TGTGCCAGCAGCCCCGGACAGGGTCGACCCTACGAGCAGTACTTC

J gene: TRBJ2-1
D gene: TRBD1
V gene: TRBV29-1
clone size: -
CDR3 protein: CSVEDGDSSYNEQFF
CDR3 DNA: TGCAGCGTTGAAGATGGGGACAGTTCCTACAATGAGCAGTTCTTC

J gene: TRBJ2-1
D gene: -
V gene: TRBV5-1
clone size: few
CDR3 protein: CASSDRNEQFF
CDR3 DNA: TGCGCCAGCAGCGACAGAAATGAGCAGTTCTTC

J gene: TRBJ1-6
D gene: -
V gene: TRBV9
clone size: -
CDR3 protein: CASSASNRAPLHF
CDR3 DNA: TGTGCCAGCAGCGCCTCAAACAGGGCTCCCCTCCACTTT

J gene: TRBJ1-5
D gene: -
V gene: TRBV12-3/TRBV12-4
clone size: -
CDR3 protein: CASRRGGQPQHF
CDR3 DNA: TGTGCCAGCCGCCGCGGAGGTCAGCCCCAGCATTTT

J gene: TRBJ1-2
D gene: -
V gene: TRBV29-1
clone size: many
CDR3 protein: CSVEESLGYTF
CDR3 DNA: TGCAGCGTTGAAGAAAGCCTGGGCTACACCTTC

J gene: TRBJ2-7
D gene: TRBD2
V gene: TRBV5-1
clone size: few
CDR3 protein: CASSLNGLAGNEQYF
CDR3 DNA: TGCGCCAGCAGCTTGAACGGACTAGCGGGGAACGAGCAGTACTTC

J gene: TRBJ2-6
D gene: TRBD1
V gene: TRBV5-6
clone size: -
CDR3 protein: CASSLGQGAYGANVLTF
CDR3 DNA: TGTGCCAGCAGTTTAGGACAGGGGGCGTACGGGGCCAACGTCCTGACTTTC

J gene: TRBJ1-5
D gene: -
V gene: TRBV6-2/TRBV6-3
clone size: -
CDR3 protein: CASSYAPFQPQHF
CDR3 DNA: TGTGCCAGCAGTTACGCGCCTTTTCAGCCCCAGCATTTT

J gene: TRBJ1-4
D gene: -
V gene: TRBV7-9
clone size: many
CDR3 protein: CASSLGGGDEKLFF
CDR3 DNA: TGTGCCAGCAGCTTAGGCGGGGGGGATGAAAAACTGTTTTTT

J gene: TRBJ1-3
D gene: -
V gene: TRBV2
clone size: -
CDR3 protein: CASSDFQILFLGNTIYF
CDR3 DNA: TGTGCCAGCAGTGACTTCCAAATCCTTTTCCTCGGAAACACCATATATTTT

J gene: TRBJ1-1
D gene: -
V gene: TRBV4-1
clone size: few
CDR3 protein: CASSQEVGTEAFF
CDR3 DNA: TGCGCCAGCAGCCAAGAAGTGGGGACCGAAGCTTTCTTT

J gene: TRBJ2-5
D gene: -
V gene: TRBV3-1
clone size: -
CDR3 protein: CASSQETETQYF
CDR3 DNA: TGTGCCAGCAGCCAAGAAACGGAGACCCAGTACTTC

J gene: TRBJ2-7
D gene: -
V gene: TRBV20-1
clone size: -
CDR3 protein: CSASTGSPPYEQYF
CDR3 DNA: TGCAGTGCCAGCACAGGGAGCCCTCCCTACGAGCAGTACTTC

J gene: TRBJ2-7
D gene: TRBD1
V gene: TRBV7-9
clone size: medium-sized
CDR3 protein: CATETGTGDEQYF
CDR3 DNA: TGTGCCACCGAAACCGGGACAGGGGACGAGCAGTACTTC

J gene: TRBJ2-3
D gene: -
V gene: TRBV27
clone size: -
CDR3 protein: CASSFGNYLTDTQYF
CDR3 DNA: TGTGCCAGCAGTTTTGGAAACTACCTCACAGATACGCAGTATTTT

J gene: TRBJ1-6
D gene: TRBD1
V gene: TRBV7-2
clone size: few
CDR3 protein: CASSLEGQAYSPLHF
CDR3 DNA: TGTGCCAGCAGCTTAGAAGGACAGGCCTATTCACCCCTCCACTTT

J gene: TRBJ2-2
D gene: -
V gene: TRBV3-1
clone size: few
CDR3 protein: CASSQVTALNTGELFF
CDR3 DNA: TGTGCCAGCAGCCAAGTCACAGCCCTGAACACCGGGGAGCTGTTTTTT

J gene: TRBJ2-3
D gene: -
V gene: TRBV5-1
clone size: few
CDR3 protein: CASSRGGSTDTQYF
CDR3 DNA: TGCGCCAGCAGCCGAGGGGGAAGCACAGATACGCAGTATTTT

J gene: TRBJ2-1
D gene: -
V gene: TRBV9
clone size: -
CDR3 protein: CASSVGRYKGNEQFF
CDR3 DNA: TGTGCCAGCAGCGTAGGTAGATATAAAGGCAATGAGCAGTTCTTC

J gene: TRBJ2-3
D gene: -
V gene: TRBV10-2
clone size: many
CDR3 protein: CATSDFPVADTQYF
CDR3 DNA: TGCGCCACCTCGGACTTCCCCGTGGCAGATACGCAGTATTTT

J gene: TRBJ2-1
D gene: -
V gene: TRBV28
clone size: -
CDR3 protein: CASSFSVVEQFF
CDR3 DNA: TGTGCCAGCAGTTTCTCGGTTGTTGAGCAGTTCTTC

J gene: TRBJ1-1
D gene: TRBD1
V gene: TRBV20-1
clone size: -
CDR3 protein: CSARQGNTEAFF
CDR3 DNA: TGCAGTGCGCGACAGGGAAACACTGAAGCTTTCTTT

J gene: TRBJ1-6
D gene: -
V gene: TRBV6-5
clone size: -
CDR3 protein: CASSYSYTNFLSPLHF
CDR3 DNA: TGTGCCAGCAGTTACTCGTATACAAACTTCCTCTCACCCCTCCACTTT

J gene: TRBJ2-7
D gene: TRBD1
V gene: TRBV19
clone size: many
CDR3 protein: CASSMRAGTGNYEQYF
CDR3 DNA: TGTGCCAGTAGCATGCGGGCCGGGACAGGGAACTACGAGCAGTACTTC

J gene: TRBJ1-2
D gene: -
V gene: TRBV28
clone size: many
CDR3 protein: CASSFIRGSVAASYTF
CDR3 DNA: TGTGCCAGCAGTTTTATTCGAGGATCGGTGGCTGCTAGCTACACCTTC

J gene: TRBJ1-5
D gene: -
V gene: TRBV10-2
clone size: -
CDR3 protein: CASTFDRYDQPQHF
CDR3 DNA: TGCGCCAGCACCTTCGACAGGTATGATCAGCCCCAGCATTTT

J gene: TRBJ1-6
D gene: TRBD1
V gene: TRBV7-2
clone size: -
CDR3 protein: CASSSETGRNSPLHF
CDR3 DNA: TGTGCCAGCAGCTCCGAGACAGGGAGGAATTCACCCCTCCACTTT

J gene: TRBJ2-1
D gene: -
V gene: TRBV28
clone size: few
CDR3 protein: CASSLLGGESYNEQFF
CDR3 DNA: TGTGCCAGCAGTTTATTGGGGGGAGAGTCCTACAATGAGCAGTTCTTC